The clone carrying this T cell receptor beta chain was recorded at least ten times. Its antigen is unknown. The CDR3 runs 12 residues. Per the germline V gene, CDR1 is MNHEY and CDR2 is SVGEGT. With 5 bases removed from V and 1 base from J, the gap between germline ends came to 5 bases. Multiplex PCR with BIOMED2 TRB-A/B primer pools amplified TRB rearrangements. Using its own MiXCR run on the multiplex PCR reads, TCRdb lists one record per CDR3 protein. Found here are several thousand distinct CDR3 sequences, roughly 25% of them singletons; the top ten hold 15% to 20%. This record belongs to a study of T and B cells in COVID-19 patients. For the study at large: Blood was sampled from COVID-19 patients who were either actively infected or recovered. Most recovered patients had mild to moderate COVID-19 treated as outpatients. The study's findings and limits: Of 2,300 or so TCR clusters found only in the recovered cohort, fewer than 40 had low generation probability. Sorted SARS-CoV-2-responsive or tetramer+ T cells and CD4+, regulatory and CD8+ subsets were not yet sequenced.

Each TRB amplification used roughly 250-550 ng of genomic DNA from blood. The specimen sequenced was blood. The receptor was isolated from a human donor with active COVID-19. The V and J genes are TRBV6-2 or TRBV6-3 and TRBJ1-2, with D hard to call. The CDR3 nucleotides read TGTGCCAGCAGTCCCGTTAACTATGGCTACACCTTC. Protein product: CASSPVNYGYTF.